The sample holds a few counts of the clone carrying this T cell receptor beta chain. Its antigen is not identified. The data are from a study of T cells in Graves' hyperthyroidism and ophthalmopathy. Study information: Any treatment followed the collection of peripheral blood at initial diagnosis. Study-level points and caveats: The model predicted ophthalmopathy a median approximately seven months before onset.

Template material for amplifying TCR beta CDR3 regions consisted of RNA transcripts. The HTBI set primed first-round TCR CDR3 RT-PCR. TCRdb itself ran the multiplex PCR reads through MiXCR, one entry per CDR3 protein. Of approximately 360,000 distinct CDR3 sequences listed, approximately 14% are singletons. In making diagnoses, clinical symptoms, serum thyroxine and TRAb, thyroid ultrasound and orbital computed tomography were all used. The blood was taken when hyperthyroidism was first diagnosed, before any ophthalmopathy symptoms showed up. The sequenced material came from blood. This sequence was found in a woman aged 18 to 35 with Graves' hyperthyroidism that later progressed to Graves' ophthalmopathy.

The DNA of the CDR3 is TGCGCCAGCAGCCCCCCTGTCGTTCCGAAGTCCGGGGAGCTGTTTTTT. Protein: CASSPPVVPKSGELFF. The V call is TRBV4-1, the J call TRBJ2-2; D is undetermined. Germline V gene lookup returns CDR1 MGHRA and CDR2 YSYEKL. The CDR3 has 16 amino acids. The V end lost 4 bases, the J end lost 6 bases, and 18 bases lay between the germline ends.